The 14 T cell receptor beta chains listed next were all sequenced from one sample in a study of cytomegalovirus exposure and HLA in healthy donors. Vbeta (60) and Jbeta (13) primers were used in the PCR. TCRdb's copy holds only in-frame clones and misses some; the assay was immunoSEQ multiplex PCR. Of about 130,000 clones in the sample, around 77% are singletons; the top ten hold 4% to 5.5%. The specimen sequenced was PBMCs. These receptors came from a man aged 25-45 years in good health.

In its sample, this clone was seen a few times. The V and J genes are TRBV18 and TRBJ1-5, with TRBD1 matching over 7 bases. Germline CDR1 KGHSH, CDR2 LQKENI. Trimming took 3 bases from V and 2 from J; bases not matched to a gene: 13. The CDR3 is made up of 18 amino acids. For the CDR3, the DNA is TGTGCCAGCTCACCCCTGGGACAGCAAAACCATGGCAATCAGCCCCAGCATTTT. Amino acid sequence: CASSPLGQQNHGNQPQHF.

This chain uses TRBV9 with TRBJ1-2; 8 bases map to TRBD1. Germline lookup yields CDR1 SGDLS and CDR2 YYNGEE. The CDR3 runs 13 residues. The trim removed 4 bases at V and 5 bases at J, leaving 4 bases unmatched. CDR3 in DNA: TGTGCCAGCAGCACCCGGACAGGGTATGGCTACACCTTC. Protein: CASSTRTGYGYTF. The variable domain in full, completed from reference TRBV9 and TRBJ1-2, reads DSGVTQTPKHLITATGQRVTLRCSPRSGDLSVYWYQQSLDQGLQFLIQYYNGEERAKGNILERFSAQQFPDLHSELNLSSLELGDSALYFCASSTRTGYGYTFGSGTRLTVV.

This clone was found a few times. The CDR3 DNA is TGTGCCAGCAGTTTAATGGGGGGTGGTGAAAAACTGTTTTTT. As protein: CASSLMGGGEKLFF. The J gene is TRBJ1-4, the V gene TRBV28; weak D call: TRBD1 (5 bases). Trimming removed 2 bases at V and 7 bases at J, with 11 bases between. In germline, CDR1 is MDHEN, CDR2 SYDVKM. CDR3 length equals 14 residues.

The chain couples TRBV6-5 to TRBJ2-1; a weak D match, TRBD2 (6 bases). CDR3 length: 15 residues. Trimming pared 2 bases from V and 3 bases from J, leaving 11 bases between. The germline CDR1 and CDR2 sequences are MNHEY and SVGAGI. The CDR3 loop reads CASSYQGRGYNEQFF. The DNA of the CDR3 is TGTGCCAGCAGTTACCAAGGGCGGGGCTACAATGAGCAGTTCTTC.

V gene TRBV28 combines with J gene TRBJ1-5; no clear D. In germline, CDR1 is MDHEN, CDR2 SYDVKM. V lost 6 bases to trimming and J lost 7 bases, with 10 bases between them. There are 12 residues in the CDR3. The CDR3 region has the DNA TGTGCCAGCAGGGTGGCAGGACAGCCCCAGCATTTT. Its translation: CASRVAGQPQHF.

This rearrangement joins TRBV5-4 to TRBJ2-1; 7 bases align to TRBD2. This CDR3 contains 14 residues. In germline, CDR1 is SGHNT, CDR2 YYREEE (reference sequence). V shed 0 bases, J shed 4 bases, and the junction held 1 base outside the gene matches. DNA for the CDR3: TGTGCCAGCAGCTTGGAAGCGGGGTACAATGAGCAGTTCTTC. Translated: CASSLEAGYNEQFF.

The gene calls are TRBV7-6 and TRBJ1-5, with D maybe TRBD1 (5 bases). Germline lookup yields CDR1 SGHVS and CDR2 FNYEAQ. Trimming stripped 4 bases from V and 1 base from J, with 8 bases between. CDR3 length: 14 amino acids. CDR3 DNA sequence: TGTGCCAGCAGCTCGACAGTCAGCAATCAGCCCCAGCATTTT. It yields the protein CASSSTVSNQPQHF.

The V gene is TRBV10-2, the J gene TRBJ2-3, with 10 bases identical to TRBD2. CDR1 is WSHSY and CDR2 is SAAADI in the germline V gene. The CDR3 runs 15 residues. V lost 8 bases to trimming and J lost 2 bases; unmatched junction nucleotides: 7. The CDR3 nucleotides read TGCGCCAGCGCGGCTAGCGGGAGTAACACAGATACGCAGTATTTT. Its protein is CASAASGSNTDTQYF.

CDR3 coding DNA: TGCGCCAGCAGCCCTCGACAGGGGGAAGGAAACACCATATATTTT. The encoded protein is CASSPRQGEGNTIYF. The chain has TRBV4-3 and TRBJ1-3, with 9 bases fitting TRBD1. V lost 4 bases, J lost 4 bases, and 5 bases stayed unmatched. Germline CDR1 LGHNA, CDR2 YSLEER. This CDR3 region has 15 residues.

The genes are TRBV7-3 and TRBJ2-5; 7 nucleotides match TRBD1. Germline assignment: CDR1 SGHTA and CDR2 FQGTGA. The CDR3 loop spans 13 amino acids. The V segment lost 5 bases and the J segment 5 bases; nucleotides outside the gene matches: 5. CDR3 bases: TGTGCCAGCAGCCCCAACAGGGGTGAGACCCAGTACTTC. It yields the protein CASSPNRGETQYF.

CDR3 loop: CASSPGHEDFGTGELFF. CDR3 nucleotides: TGTGCCAGCAGTCCGGGACATGAAGACTTCGGGACCGGGGAGCTGTTTTTT. This chain links TRBV28 with TRBJ2-2; possible D gene TRBD1, 6 bases. CDR1 MDHEN and CDR2 SYDVKM come from the germline V gene. V lost 5 bases, J lost 5 bases, and 21 bases lay in between. There are 17 residues in the CDR3.

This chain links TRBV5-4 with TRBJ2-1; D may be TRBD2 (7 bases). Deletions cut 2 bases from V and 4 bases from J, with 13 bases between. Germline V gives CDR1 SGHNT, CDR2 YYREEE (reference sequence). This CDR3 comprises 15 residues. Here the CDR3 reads CASSLGGAQYNEQFF. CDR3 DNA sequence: TGTGCCAGCAGCTTAGGGGGGGCGCAGTACAATGAGCAGTTCTTC.

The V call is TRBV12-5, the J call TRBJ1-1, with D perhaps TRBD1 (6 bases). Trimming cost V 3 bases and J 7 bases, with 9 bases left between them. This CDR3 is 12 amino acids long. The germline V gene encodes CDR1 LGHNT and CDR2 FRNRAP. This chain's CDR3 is CASGFRGNEAFF. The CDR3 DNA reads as TGTGCTAGTGGTTTCAGGGGTAATGAAGCTTTCTTT.

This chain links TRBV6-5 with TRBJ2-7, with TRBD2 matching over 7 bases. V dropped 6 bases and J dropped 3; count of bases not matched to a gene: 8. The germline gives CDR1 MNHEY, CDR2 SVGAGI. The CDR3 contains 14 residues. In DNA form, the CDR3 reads TGTGCCAGCAGGACCGGGGGGACCATCTACGAGCAGTACTTC. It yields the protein CASRTGGTIYEQYF.